This T cell receptor beta chain was recorded in a study of CD8+ T cells in alopecia areata. Background on the study: In an open-label trial, patients got 5 to 10 mg tofacitinib twice daily. Tofacitinib continued for 6 to 18 months and was then withheld for 6 months.

General study findings and limits: Sharing of TCR sequences between patients (possibly for HLA-related reasons) was less clear than in mice.

This clone appeared a few times. Its target is not known. The germline CDR1 and CDR2 sequences are SEHNR and FQNEAQ (reference sequence). The CDR3 is 12 residues long. V gave up 4 bases and J gave up 8 bases, with 11 bases separating them. Investigators isolated RNA and reverse transcribed it into cDNA to act as the sequencing template. Clones were sequenced by immunoSEQ multiplex PCR, and TCRdb holds only the in-frame ones, with some missing. The data hold about 150,000 clones, with around 55% observed a single time. The origin of this receptor is a human donor with alopecia areata. The chain combines TRBV7-9 with TRBJ1-2; D unclear. The material sequenced was CD8+ T cells sorted from blood, taken at week 0. CDR3 sequence (DNA): TGTGCCAGCAGCTACGCGCGAGAGGGCTACACCTTC. Its translation: CASSYAREGYTF. Full variable domain (remainder filled in from reference TRBV7-9 and TRBJ1-2): DTGVSQNPRHKITKRGQNVTFRCDPISEHNRLYWYRQTLGQGPEFLTYFQNEAQLEKSRLLSDRFSAERPKGSFSTLEIQRTEQGDSAMYLCASSYAREGYTFGSGTRLTVV.